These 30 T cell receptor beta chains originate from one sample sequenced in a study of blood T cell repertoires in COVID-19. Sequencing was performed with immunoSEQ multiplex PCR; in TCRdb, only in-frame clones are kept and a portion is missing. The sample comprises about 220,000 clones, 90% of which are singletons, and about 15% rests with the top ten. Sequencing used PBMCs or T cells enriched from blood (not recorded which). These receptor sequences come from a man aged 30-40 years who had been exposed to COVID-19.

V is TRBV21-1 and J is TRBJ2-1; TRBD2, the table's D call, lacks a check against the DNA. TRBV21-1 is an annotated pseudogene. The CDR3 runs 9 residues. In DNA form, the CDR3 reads TGTGCAGTGACTAGGGGGCAGTTCTTC. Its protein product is CAVTRGQFF.

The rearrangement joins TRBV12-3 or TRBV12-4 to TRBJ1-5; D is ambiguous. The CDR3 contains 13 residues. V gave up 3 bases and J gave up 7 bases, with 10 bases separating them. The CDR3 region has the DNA TGTGCCAGCAGTTTGGACTTAGCACAGCCCCAGCATTTT. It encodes CASSLDLAQPQHF.

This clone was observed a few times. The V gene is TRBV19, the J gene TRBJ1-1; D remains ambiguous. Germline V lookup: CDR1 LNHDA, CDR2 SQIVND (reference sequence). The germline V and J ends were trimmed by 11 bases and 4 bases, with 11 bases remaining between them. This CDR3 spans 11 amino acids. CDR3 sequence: CAGPCGTEAFF. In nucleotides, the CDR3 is TGTGCCGGCCCCTGTGGCACTGAAGCTTTCTTT. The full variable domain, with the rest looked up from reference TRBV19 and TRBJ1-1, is DGGITQSPKYLFRKEGQNVTLSCEQNLNHDAMYWYRQDPGQGLRLIYYSQIVNDFQKGDIAEGYSVSREKKESFPLTVTSAQKNPTAFYLCAGPCGTEAFFGQGTRLTVV.

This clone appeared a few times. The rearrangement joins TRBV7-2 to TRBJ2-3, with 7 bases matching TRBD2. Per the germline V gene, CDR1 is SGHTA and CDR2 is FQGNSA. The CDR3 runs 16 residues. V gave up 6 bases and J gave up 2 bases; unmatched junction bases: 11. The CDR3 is CASSRRGTTSTDTQYF. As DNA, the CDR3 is TGTGCCAGCAGTCGGCGGGGGACCACCTCCACAGATACGCAGTATTTT.

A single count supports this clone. The DNA for the CDR3 is TGTGCCAGCAGCCAAGGCCGCTTCAGGGGACGGACTGAAGCTTTCTTT. Protein sequence: CASSQGRFRGRTEAFF. The rearrangement links TRBV3-1 (or the pseudogene TRBV3-2) to TRBJ1-1, with D perhaps TRBD1 (6 bases). Trimming cost V 1 base and J 5 bases, with 17 bases left between them. CDR1 and CDR2 (germline): LGHDT, YNNKEL (reference sequence). The CDR3 is made up of 16 amino acids.

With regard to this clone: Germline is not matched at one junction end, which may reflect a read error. The DNA of the CDR3 is TGTGCCACCGGGACAGGGGGAGGTTTGGTGAACTTC. It is translated as CATGTGGGLVNF. The chain carries TRBV19 and TRBJ2-5; 11 bases line up with TRBD1. Germline V lookup: CDR1 LNHDA, CDR2 SQIVND (reference sequence). The CDR3 is made up of 12 amino acids.

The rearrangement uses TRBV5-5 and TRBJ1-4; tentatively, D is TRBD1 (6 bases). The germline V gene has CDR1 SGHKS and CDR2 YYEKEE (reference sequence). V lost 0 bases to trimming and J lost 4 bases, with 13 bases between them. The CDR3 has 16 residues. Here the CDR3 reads CASSLDFGQINEKLFF. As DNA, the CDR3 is TGTGCCAGCAGCTTGGATTTCGGACAGATTAATGAAAAACTGTTTTTT. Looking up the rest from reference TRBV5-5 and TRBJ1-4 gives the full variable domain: DAGVTQSPTHLIKTRGQQVTLRCSPISGHKSVSWYQQVLGQGPQFIFQYYEKEERGRGNFPDRFSARQFPNYSSELNVNALLLGDSALYLCASSLDFGQINEKLFFGSGTQLSVL.

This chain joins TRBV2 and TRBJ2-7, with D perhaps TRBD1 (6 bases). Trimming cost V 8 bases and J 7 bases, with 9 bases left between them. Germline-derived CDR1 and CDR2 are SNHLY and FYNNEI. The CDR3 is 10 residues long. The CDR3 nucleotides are TGTGCCAGCGAAAGGGGGGAGCAGTACTTC. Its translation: CASERGEQYF.

The CDR3 loop is CASSQDPNSPLHF. The CDR3 region has the DNA TGTGCCAGCAGCCAAGACCCAAATTCACCCCTCCACTTT. V usage is TRBV4-2 and J usage is TRBJ1-6; no firm D call. From germline, CDR1 is LGHNA and CDR2 YNFKEQ. CDR3 length equals 13 residues. V dropped 0 bases and J dropped 7 bases, with 4 bases sitting between them.

The CDR3 loop is CASSFDYDTGYTF. CDR3 nucleotide sequence: TGTGCCAGCAGCTTTGACTACGATACGGGCTACACCTTC. This chain uses TRBV11-2 with TRBJ1-2; the D is unclear. This CDR3 is built from 13 residues. Germline V gene data show CDR1 as SGHAT and CDR2 as FQNNGV. V lost 3 bases and J 8 bases, leaving 13 bases between the germline ends. Variable domain in full (rest from reference TRBV11-2 and TRBJ1-2): EAGVAQSPRYKIIEKRQSVAFWCNPISGHATLYWYQQILGQGPKLLIQFQNNGVVDDSQLPKDRFSAERLKGVDSTLKIQPAKLEDSAVYLCASSFDYDTGYTFGSGTRLTVV.

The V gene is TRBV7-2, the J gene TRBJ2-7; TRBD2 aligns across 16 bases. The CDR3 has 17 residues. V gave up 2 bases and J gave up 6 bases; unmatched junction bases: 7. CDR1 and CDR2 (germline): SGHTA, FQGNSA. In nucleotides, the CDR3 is TGTGCCAGCAGCTTATCCGGGACTAGCGGGGGGGAAGGCGAGCAGTACTTC. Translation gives CASSLSGTSGGEGEQYF. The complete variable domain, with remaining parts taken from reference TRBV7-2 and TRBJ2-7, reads GAGVSQSPSNKVTEKGKDVELRCDPISGHTALYWYRQSLGQGLEFLIYFQGNSAPDKSGLPSDRFSAERTGGSVSTLTIQRTQQEDSAVYLCASSLSGTSGGEGEQYFGPGTRLTVT.

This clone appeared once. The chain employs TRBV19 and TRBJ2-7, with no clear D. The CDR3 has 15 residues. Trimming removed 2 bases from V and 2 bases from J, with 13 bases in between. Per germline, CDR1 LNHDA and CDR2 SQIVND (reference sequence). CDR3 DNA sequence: TGTGCCAGTAGTATAATGGTCGGAGTAACCTACGAGCAGTACTTC. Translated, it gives CASSIMVGVTYEQYF.

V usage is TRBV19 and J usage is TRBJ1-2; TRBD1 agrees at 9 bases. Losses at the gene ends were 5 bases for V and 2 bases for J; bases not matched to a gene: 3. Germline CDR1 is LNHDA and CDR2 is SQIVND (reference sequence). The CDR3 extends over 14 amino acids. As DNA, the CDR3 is TGTGCCAGTAGTCCCGGACAGGGGAACTATGGCTACACCTTC. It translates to CASSPGQGNYGYTF.

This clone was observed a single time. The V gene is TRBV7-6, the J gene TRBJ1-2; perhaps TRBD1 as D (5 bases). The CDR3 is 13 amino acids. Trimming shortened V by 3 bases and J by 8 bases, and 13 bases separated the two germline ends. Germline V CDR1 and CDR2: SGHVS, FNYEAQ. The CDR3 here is CASSLEGAWGYTF. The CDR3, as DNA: TGTGCCAGCAGCTTGGAAGGGGCTTGGGGCTACACCTTC. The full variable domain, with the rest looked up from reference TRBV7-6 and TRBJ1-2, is GAGVSQSPRYKVTKRGQDVALRCDPISGHVSLYWYRQALGQGPEFLTYFNYEAQQDKSGLPNDRFSAERPEGSISTLTIQRTEQRDSAMYRCASSLEGAWGYTFGSGTRLTVV.

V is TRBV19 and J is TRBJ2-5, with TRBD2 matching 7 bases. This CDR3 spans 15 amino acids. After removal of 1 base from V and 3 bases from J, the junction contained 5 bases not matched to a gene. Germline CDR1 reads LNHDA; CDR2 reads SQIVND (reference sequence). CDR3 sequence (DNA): TGTGCCAGTAGTATAGCTGCAGGGAGGGAAGAGACCCAGTACTTC. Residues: CASSIAAGREETQYF. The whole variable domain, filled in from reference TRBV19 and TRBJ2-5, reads DGGITQSPKYLFRKEGQNVTLSCEQNLNHDAMYWYRQDPGQGLRLIYYSQIVNDFQKGDIAEGYSVSREKKESFPLTVTSAQKNPTAFYLCASSIAAGREETQYFGPGTRLLVL.

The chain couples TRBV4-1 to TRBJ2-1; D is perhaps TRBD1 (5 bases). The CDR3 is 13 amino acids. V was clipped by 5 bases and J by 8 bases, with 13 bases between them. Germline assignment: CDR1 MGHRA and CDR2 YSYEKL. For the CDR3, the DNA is TGCGCCAGCAGCTCCCCCTTCAGGGATGAGCAGTTCTTC. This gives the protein CASSSPFRDEQFF.

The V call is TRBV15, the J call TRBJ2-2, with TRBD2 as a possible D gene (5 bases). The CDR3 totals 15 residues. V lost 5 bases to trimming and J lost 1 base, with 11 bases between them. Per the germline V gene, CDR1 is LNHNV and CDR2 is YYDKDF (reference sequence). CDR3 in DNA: TGTGCCACCAGCCCTTATCGGGAGAACACCGGGGAGCTGTTTTTT. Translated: CATSPYRENTGELFF. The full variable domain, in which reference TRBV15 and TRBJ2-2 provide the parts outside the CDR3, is DAMVIQNPRYQVTQFGKPVTLSCSQTLNHNVMYWYQQKSSQAPKLLFHYYDKDFNNEADTPDNFQSRRPNTSFCFLDIRSPGLGDTAMYLCATSPYRENTGELFFGEGSRLTVL.

CDR3 bases: TGTGCCAGCAGCTTACGCAGGGGTGATGATTCACCCCTCCACTTT. Protein: CASSLRRGDDSPLHF. J is TRBJ1-6 and V is TRBV7-6; D might be TRBD1 (6 bases). CDR1 is SGHVS and CDR2 is FNYEAQ in the germline V gene. V was shortened by 2 bases and J by 8 bases, with 13 bases between the two germline ends. This CDR3 has 15 residues.

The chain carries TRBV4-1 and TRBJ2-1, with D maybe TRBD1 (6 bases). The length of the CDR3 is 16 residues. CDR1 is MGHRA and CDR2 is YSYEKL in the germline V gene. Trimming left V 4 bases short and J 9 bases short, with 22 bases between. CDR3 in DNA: TGCGCCAGCAGCCCAGGGGCCTCGGCTGTATCGGGTGAGCAGTTCTTC. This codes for CASSPGASAVSGEQFF.

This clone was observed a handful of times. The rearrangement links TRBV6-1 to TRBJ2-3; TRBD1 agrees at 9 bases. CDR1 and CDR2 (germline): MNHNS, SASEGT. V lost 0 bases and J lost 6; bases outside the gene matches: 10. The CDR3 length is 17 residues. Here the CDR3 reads CASSEAEGTGYTDTQYF. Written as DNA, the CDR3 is TGTGCCAGCAGTGAAGCGGAAGGGACAGGGTACACCGATACGCAGTATTTT.

This chain's CDR3 is CASSIEAFSYNEQFF. CDR3 nucleotide sequence: TGTGCCAGTAGTATAGAGGCCTTCTCCTACAATGAGCAGTTCTTC. The gene calls are TRBV19 and TRBJ2-1; D uncertain. Germline loops: CDR1 LNHDA, CDR2 SQIVND (reference sequence). CDR3 length: 15 amino acids. V was cut by 0 bases and J by 0 bases, with 6 bases left in between.

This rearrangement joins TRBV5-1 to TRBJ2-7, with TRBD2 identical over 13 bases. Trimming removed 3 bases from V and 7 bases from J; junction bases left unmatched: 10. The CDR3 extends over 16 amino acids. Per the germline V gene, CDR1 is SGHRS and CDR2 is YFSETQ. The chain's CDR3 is CASSSAGTSGAREQYF. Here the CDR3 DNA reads TGCGCCAGCAGCTCAGCCGGGACTAGCGGGGCCAGGGAGCAGTACTTC.

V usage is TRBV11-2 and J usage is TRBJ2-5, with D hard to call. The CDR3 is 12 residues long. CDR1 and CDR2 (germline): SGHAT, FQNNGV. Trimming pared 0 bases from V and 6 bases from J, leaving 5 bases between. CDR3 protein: CASSLDGQTQYF. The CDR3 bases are TGTGCCAGCAGCTTAGATGGGCAGACCCAGTACTTC.

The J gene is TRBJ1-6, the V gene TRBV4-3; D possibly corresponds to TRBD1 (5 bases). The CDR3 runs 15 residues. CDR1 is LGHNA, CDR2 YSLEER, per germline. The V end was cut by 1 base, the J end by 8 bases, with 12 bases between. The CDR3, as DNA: TGCGCCAGCAGCCAAGTGACCGGGGGGGATTCACCCCTCCACTTT. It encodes CASSQVTGGDSPLHF.

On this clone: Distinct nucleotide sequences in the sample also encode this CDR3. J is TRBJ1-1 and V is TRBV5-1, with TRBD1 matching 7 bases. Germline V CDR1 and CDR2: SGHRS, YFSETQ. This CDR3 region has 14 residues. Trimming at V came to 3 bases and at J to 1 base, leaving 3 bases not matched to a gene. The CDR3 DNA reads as TGCGCCAGCAGCTCCGGGACAGCGAACACTGAAGCTTTCTTT. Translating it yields CASSSGTANTEAFF.

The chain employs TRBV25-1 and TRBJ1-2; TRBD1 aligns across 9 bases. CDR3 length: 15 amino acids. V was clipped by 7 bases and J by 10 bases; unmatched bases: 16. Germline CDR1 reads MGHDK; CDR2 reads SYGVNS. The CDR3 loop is CASTPSGDREEVYTF. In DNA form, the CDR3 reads TGTGCCAGCACCCCGTCCGGGGACAGGGAGGAAGTCTACACCTTC.

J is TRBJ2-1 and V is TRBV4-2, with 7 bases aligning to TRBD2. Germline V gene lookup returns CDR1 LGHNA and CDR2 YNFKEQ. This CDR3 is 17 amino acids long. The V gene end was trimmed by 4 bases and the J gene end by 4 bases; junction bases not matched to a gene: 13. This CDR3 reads CASSRGEGGGPYNEQFF. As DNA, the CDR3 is TGTGCCAGCAGCCGAGGAGAGGGCGGGGGTCCTTACAATGAGCAGTTCTTC.

The CDR3 sequence is CASGDRGRGETQYF. The DNA of the CDR3 is TGTGCCAGCGGGGACAGGGGGAGAGGAGAGACCCAGTACTTC. The rearrangement uses TRBV6-5 and TRBJ2-5; 11 bases fit TRBD1. The germline V gene encodes CDR1 MNHEY and CDR2 SVGAGI. The V segment lost 8 bases and the J segment 4 bases; nucleotides outside the gene matches: 6. There are 14 residues in the CDR3.

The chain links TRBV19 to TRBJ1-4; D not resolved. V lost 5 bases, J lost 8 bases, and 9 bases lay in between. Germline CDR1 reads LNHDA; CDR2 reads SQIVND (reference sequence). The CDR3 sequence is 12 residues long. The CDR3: CASSPRGEKLFF. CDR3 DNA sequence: TGTGCCAGTAGTCCGCGAGGCGAAAAACTGTTTTTT.

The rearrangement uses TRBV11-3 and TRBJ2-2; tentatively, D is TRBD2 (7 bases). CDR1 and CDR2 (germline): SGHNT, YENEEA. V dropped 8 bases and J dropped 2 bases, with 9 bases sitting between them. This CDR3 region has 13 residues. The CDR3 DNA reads TGTGCCAGCGGGGGGGCCAACACCGGGGAGCTGTTTTTT. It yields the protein CASGGANTGELFF.